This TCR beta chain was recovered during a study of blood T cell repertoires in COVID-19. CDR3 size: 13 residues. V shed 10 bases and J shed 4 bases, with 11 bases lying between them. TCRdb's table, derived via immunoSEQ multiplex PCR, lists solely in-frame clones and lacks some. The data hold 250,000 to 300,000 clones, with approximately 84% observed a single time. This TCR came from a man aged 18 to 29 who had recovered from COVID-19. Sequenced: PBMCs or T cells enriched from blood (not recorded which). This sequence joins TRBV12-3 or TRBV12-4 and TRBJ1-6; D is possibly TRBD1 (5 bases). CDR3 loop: CATRQLYNSPLHF. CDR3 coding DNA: TGTGCCACTCGACAGCTGTATAATTCACCCCTCCACTTT.